This T cell receptor beta chain was captured in a study of cytomegalovirus exposure and HLA in healthy donors (dated by TCRdb to about 2017). Regarding the research as a whole: According to an earlier analysis of a few hundred of the donors, some 170 million T cells yielded some 120 million unique TCR beta sequences and about 300 Gb of sequence data. Class I and class II HLA loci were covered by the typing at four-digit resolution. The genetic ancestry cluster associated with self-reported Caucasian donors included 80% to 90% of the approximately 400 genotyped donors. Among approximately 370 genotyped donors of the cohort, an average of approximately 240,000 unique TCR beta nucleotide sequences was sequenced per donor, of which 15% to 20% were non-productive. To predict cytomegalovirus infection status, the study combined high-throughput TCR immunosequencing, statistical association of individual TCRs with disease status, and machine learning. In an earlier analysis of several hundred of the donors, high-throughput TCR beta sequencing was used to judge whether each TCR beta V gene segment behaved as functional or pseudogenic. In addition to the first cohort of 666 subjects, a separate validation cohort of 100 to 150 different subjects was used. Genome-wide SNP genotypes for about three fifths of the roughly 700 donors were used in a later genetic analysis, which treated that subset as a discovery cohort. Typing coverage differed by locus: A, B, C, DRB1 and DQB1 were typed in about 620-640 donors, DQA1 in approximately 520, DPA1 in some 600, and DPB1 in 400 to 480. All discovery cohort repertoires had been generated on a single sequencing platform. About five DR-DQ haplotypes were handled as single units for association and clustering, since linkage in the cohort was strong. Rather than drawing on any new phenotypic data, the later analysis identified candidate immune exposures from TCR beta sequences and the way those sequences occurred across donors. Alongside the repertoire data, information on donor age, sex, ethnicity and CMV serostatus was compiled. An early release that covered several hundred HLA-typed donors contained approximately 300 gigabases of sequencing data and around 85 million unique TCR sequences. The study aimed to test whether cataloging public T cell receptors could reveal signatures of past pathogen exposure. A later analysis re-examined previously published TCR beta repertoires from 500 to 700 donors and added high-resolution HLA genotyping to investigate patterns of TCR occurrence. The study profiled the T cell repertoires of about 640 subjects by immunosequencing and related them to cytomegalovirus serostatus.

On the study overall, not on this receptor specifically: The sequencing pipeline was judged likely to have produced a cluster of highly shared sequence variants as a technical artifact. Three of the identified cytomegalovirus-associated TCR beta chains were confirmed in vitro to be specific for cytomegalovirus antigens. Cytomegalovirus status was reported to be diagnosed by the classifier with high specificity and sensitivity in both the original and validation cohorts. Correlated functional status among segregating V segments might reflect linkage disequilibrium, but an unknown experimental factor could not be ruled out. Specific HLA alleles were associated with 15,000 to 20,000 TCR beta sequences at a false discovery rate of 0.05 in a later analysis. HLA typing was unavailable for some donors at each locus, so association tests used only the typed subset. Most TCR sequences were seen in very few donors, while some public TCRs were found in many individuals. The 87-base-pair reads could not distinguish some IMGT-functional V segments, including TRBV6-2 and TRBV6-3, so those segments were excluded. Roughly uniform sequencing depth across donors was assumed in presence/absence analyses, although this assumption may not hold. It was suggested by the authors that the approach could potentially be generalized to other disease states and immunological phenotypes. In a later analysis, the rate of TCR association differed among HLA loci, with DRB1 alleles having the most associated TCRs and HLA-C alleles having the fewest. Immune exposure information for the cohort was limited to CMV serostatus. A later analysis reported that several top co-occurrence clusters appeared linked to parvovirus B19, influenza, CMV and Epstein-Barr virus. An earlier analysis of 587 of the donors showed that most TCR beta V segments appeared in productive rearrangements either about 87% or about 30% of the time, which broadly matched IMGT annotations. In a later analysis, HLA-associated TCR beta chains showed more clonal expansion and lower generation probabilities than non-associated chains that were equally common. Because counts were too low, about 17 rarely observed V segments, including chromosome 9 orphons, were excluded from the earlier analysis of some 590 of the donors. In a later genetic analysis, fewer N-insertions in productive TCRs were reported among donors in an Asian-associated ancestry cluster than the approximately 670-donor mean. Strong co-occurrence of HLA alleles, especially DR and DQ, made assigning TCR associations to individual alleles difficult. A later genetic analysis associated a missense DCLRE1C variant with V-gene and J-gene trimming of TCR beta chains, and an independent cohort replicated the association. A further reported finding was that TCR beta sequences accurately predicted the HLA-A and HLA-B alleles for most subjects in the first cohort. The study listed 170 or so TCR beta chains as associated with cytomegalovirus. According to a later analysis, most CMV-associated TCR beta chains appeared to be HLA-restricted, and the HLA associations seemed to be driven largely by CMV exposure. Only TCR beta chains were sequenced in this cohort, and the absence of alpha or paired-chain data limited detectable features.

Libraries came from the immunoSEQ multiplex PCR assay. For the multiplex PCR, a mixture combining 60 forward primers for TCR Vbeta segments and 13 reverse primers for TCR Jbeta segments was used. The CDR3 region of rearranged TCR beta genes was amplified from genomic DNA with a multiplex PCR assay. The amplified TCR beta libraries were sequenced on the Illumina HiSeq System as 87-base-pair reads. The authors' pipeline ran thus. Across the roughly 640 repertoires, a later analysis counted 75 million to 90 million unique TCR beta chains, some 11 million of which were shared by at least two donors. To remove PCR and sequencing errors, raw reads were error-corrected and collapsed into unique sequences using a nearest-neighbor algorithm that merged closely related sequences. CDR3 sequences were aligned to IMGT reference sequences to assign V, D and J gene segments. For a sequence to be retained, at least a six-nucleotide match to both a V gene segment and a J gene segment was required. A rearrangement was called productive if the CDR3 had no stop codons and remained in frame with V and J, and every other rearrangement was called non-productive. Following IMGT convention, CDR3 was defined as the stretch from the second conserved V-encoded cysteine to the conserved J-encoded phenylalanine. The earlier analysis of some 580 of the donors excluded any sequence lacking an unambiguous match to a single V gene segment. An earlier analysis of fewer than 650 of the donors classified V segments as functional when productive rearrangements were above 56.7% and as segregating when the standard deviation between donors was above 5%. A statistical classification framework was developed to diagnose cytomegalovirus status using the catalog of TCR beta chain sequences. A later analysis assigned V and J genes by comparing TCR nucleotide sequences with IMGT/GENE-DB human TR gene sequences. In a later analysis, CDR3 sequences and most-parsimonious VDJ recombination scenarios were assigned using the TCRdist pipeline. A later analysis defined each TCR beta chain by its CDR3 amino acid sequence plus V-gene family, and excluded reads lacking a unique V-gene family. As a way to deal with suspected cross-contamination and a sequencing artifact, a later analysis dropped under 600 nucleotide sequences that were highly shared and had low generation probability. A later analysis calculated a clonal expansion index for each public chain from normalized within-repertoire ranks of inferred template counts. In a later analysis, generation probabilities were computed with a VDJ recombination model fitted to out-of-frame rearrangements, and the resulting probabilities were checked against IGoR. In a later analysis, hypergeometric tests were used to score TCR-TCR, TCR-HLA and TCR-CMV co-occurrence, with a repertoire-size bias correction applied to TCR pairs. False discovery rates were estimated in a later analysis by permuting HLA or CMV assignments 20 times. A later analysis grouped co-occurring TCRs with DBSCAN, adding TCRdist sequence similarity when clustering within HLA-allele-positive subsets. For co-occurrence clustering, repertoires with fewer than 30,000 or more than 120,000 public chains were excluded, along with five repertoires with anomalous nucleotide sharing. What TCRdb holds here is the immuneACCESS table cut down to in-frame rearrangements. Part of the clones is not present; checked against another copy, under half of the missing clones reflect an unresolved V gene, and the others are unexplained. V and J calls and clone size are those listed in that table; D and trimming were worked out from the DNA. Across this sample there are some 160,000 clones, with 82% seen only once. The ten largest clones add up to more than 3% of the sample.

From the cysteine up to the phenylalanine, the CDR3 has a length of 15 residues. Only the CDR3 DNA stays, 45 bases, in frame from base 1. V and J lose 5 bases and 4 bases, and a span of 16 bases separates them. The germline V gene encodes CDR1 SGHTA and CDR2 FQGNSA. The cohort was made up of roughly 670 healthy bone marrow donors. All cohort members were sampled while nominally healthy, although unrecorded immune exposures were likely present. The donor was CMV seronegative and belonged to the group of more than 300 seronegative cohort members. Every donor gave a peripheral blood sample, and the peripheral blood mononuclear cells from that sample were used for TCR beta sequencing. The Qiagen DNeasy Blood Extraction Kit was used to extract genomic DNA from the blood cell samples. On this clone itself: It lacks a known antigen. There are no base qualities to consult, and no much larger clone falls within one base.

The TCR originated in a male donor in good health and CMV-seronegative. Material for sequencing was PBMCs. This receptor chain uses TRBV7-2 and TRBJ2-3; the D segment could be TRBD2, given 5 matching bases. The nucleotides read TGTGCCAGCAGCCCGGCGGCGGGTACCTCAGATACGCAGTATTTT. Translated, this gives CASSPAAGTSDTQYF.